A selection of T cell receptor beta chains follows, all from one sample in a study of blood T cell repertoires in COVID-19. The assay was immunoSEQ multiplex PCR, and TCRdb's table has in-frame clones only and misses some. The repertoire holds over 300,000 clones, with 80% to 90% as singletons. Sequencing used PBMCs or T cells enriched from blood (not recorded which). These TCRs come from a man between 25 and 39 years old who had recovered from COVID-19. CDR3s leave out the opening cysteine and the closing phenylalanine or tryptophan. The order of the fields is clone size, V gene, CDR3 protein. Size values are once, few and many counts, or a class for expanded clones, and some rows have none.

>NA|TRBV2
ASSADGYT
>NA|TRBV6-1
ASSDPRQGGSETQY
>NA|TRBV5-1
ASSLGDRGSGETQY
>NA|TRBV12-3/TRBV12-4
ASSLSPRGYT
>few|TRBV20-1
SPGGGAF
>NA|TRBV3-1/TRBV3-2
ASSLATGGWDTQY
>NA|TRBV19
ASSHHWDRGDQPQH
>NA|TRBV5-1
ASSLNLGQGVTGTDTQY
>NA|TRBV9
ASSVADHTGELF
>NA|TRBV11-3
ASSPGGKGTEAF
>NA|TRBV14
ASSQVGTANSPLH
>NA|TRBV4-1
ASSQEVSLTTGELF
>many|TRBV7-9
ASSPGTGDLETQY
>NA|TRBV7-2
ASSLQGRDSPLH
>NA|TRBV3-1/TRBV3-2
ASSQGGITEAF
>NA|TRBV7-3
ASSRTSGGGTDTQY
>NA|TRBV3-1/TRBV3-2
ASSQETDREAF
>NA|TRBV9
ASSLNRGPETQY
>NA|TRBV5-6
ASSLDRGDTIY
>NA|TRBV30
AWSVSRAYATNEKLF
>NA|TRBV30
AWRDRVQGTEAF
>NA|TRBV24-1
ATRQFEDRRKNTEAF
>NA|TRBV6-2/TRBV6-3
ASSYVLQGWETQY
>NA|TRBV7-9
ASSLAAGVDYGYT